The 11 T cell receptor beta chains presented below share a single source sample, sequenced in a study of T-cell memory formation after mild COVID-19. A single record per CDR3 protein comes from TCRdb applying MiXCR to the 5' RACE reads. The sample carries a few hundred thousand distinct CDR3 sequences, 15% to 20% recorded once. Sequencing input: PBMCs or a T cell subset sorted from them (not recorded which). The origin of the receptors is a man aged 18 to 29 who had mild COVID-19 (a few samples of this study predate the infection). Cell type and time point are not known.

The rearrangement joins TRBV6-1 to TRBJ1-1, with a tentative D call TRBD1 (6 bases). The length of the CDR3 is 14 residues. The germline gives CDR1 MNHNS, CDR2 SASEGT. V was clipped by 4 bases and J by 1 base, with 10 bases between them. The CDR3 is CASSAVRGNTEAFF. The CDR3 nucleotides are TGTGCCAGCAGTGCCGTCAGGGGGAACACTGAAGCTTTCTTT.

This clonotype has ten or more counts. The chain recombines TRBV5-1 with TRBJ2-5, with TRBD1 matching 7 bases. Trimming removed 0 bases from V and 4 bases from J; junction bases left unmatched: 3. CDR3 size: 14 residues. Germline CDR1 and CDR2: SGHRS and YFSETQ. The DNA for the CDR3 is TGCGCCAGCAGCTTGGAGACAGGGCGAGAGACCCAGTACTTC. It specifies CASSLETGRETQYF. Full variable domain (outside the CDR3, taken from reference TRBV5-1 and TRBJ2-5): KAGVTQTPRYLIKTRGQQVTLSCSPISGHRSVSWYQQTPGQGLQFLFEYFSETQRNKGNFPGRFSGRQFSNSRSEMNVSTLELGDSALYLCASSLETGRETQYFGPGTRLLVL.

This clonotype was seen only a few times. V and J are TRBV4-1 and TRBJ2-3; weak D call: TRBD1 (5 bases). The CDR3 totals 16 residues. CDR1 and CDR2 from the germline V gene are MGHRA and YSYEKL. The ends were cut back, 0 bases at V and 5 bases at J, with 15 bases in the middle. In nucleotides, the CDR3 is TGCGCCAGCAGCCAAGAGACCCTCAGGGTCCGAGATACGCAGTATTTT. Encoded protein: CASSQETLRVRDTQYF.

This clonotype appeared a few times. J is TRBJ1-4 and V is TRBV10-2, with 7 bases that match TRBD1. The CDR3 covers 16 residues. V was pared by 6 bases and J by 0 bases, with 7 bases of the junction left unmatched. CDR1 and CDR2 (germline): WSHSY, SAAADI. CDR3 sequence reads: CASRGGTVATNEKLFF. The CDR3 DNA reads as TGCGCCAGCAGAGGAGGGACAGTTGCAACTAATGAAAAACTGTTTTTT.

This clonotype occurred a few times. The chain couples TRBV24-1 to TRBJ2-2; unclear D gene. V lost 4 bases, J lost 7 bases, and 12 bases lay in between. There are 14 residues in the CDR3. Germline V gives CDR1 KGHDR, CDR2 SFDVKD. CDR3 region: CATSEQRTVGELFF. The CDR3 bases are TGTGCCACCAGTGAGCAGAGAACCGTCGGGGAGCTGTTTTTT.

This clonotype was observed a few times. The J gene is TRBJ2-5, the V gene TRBV5-1, with D perhaps matching TRBD1 (7 bases). Trimming cost V 5 bases and J 5 bases, with 13 bases left between them. Germline-derived CDR1 and CDR2 are SGHRS and YFSETQ. The CDR3 spans 13 residues. For the CDR3, the DNA is TGCGCCAGCAGGTCAGGGGGGCAGGAGACCCAGTACTTC. It is translated as CASRSGGQETQYF.

The gene calls are TRBV29-1 and TRBJ2-7; 11 bases match TRBD2. Germline V gives CDR1 SQVTM, CDR2 ANQGSEA. This CDR3 region has 12 residues. The trim removed 5 bases at V and 7 bases at J, leaving 4 bases unmatched. The CDR3 protein is CSVISGGGEQYV. Here the CDR3 DNA reads TGCAGCGTTATTAGCGGGGGGGGAGAGCAGTACGTC.

This clonotype was recorded at least ten times. The genes are TRBV5-1 and TRBJ1-1; possible D gene TRBD1, 6 bases. Trimming pared 5 bases from V and 0 bases from J, leaving 8 bases between. The CDR3 totals 13 residues. Germline V lookup: CDR1 SGHRS, CDR2 YFSETQ. The CDR3 sequence: CASRGQMNTEAFF. The CDR3 bases are TGCGCCAGCAGAGGACAGATGAACACTGAAGCTTTCTTT.

This clonotype was seen more than once but under ten times. This chain links TRBV6-1 with TRBJ1-5; D might be TRBD1 (5 bases). The CDR3 is 16 residues long. The germline gives CDR1 MNHNS, CDR2 SASEGT. V was cut by 5 bases and J by 5 bases, with 19 bases left in between. CDR3 nucleotide sequence: TGTGCCAGCAGTTCTAACCTGGGGCAGGGATATCAGCCCCAGCATTTT. This codes for CASSSNLGQGYQPQHF.

The genes are TRBV7-8 and TRBJ2-3; a possible D gene is TRBD1 (5 bases). CDR1 and CDR2 from the germline V gene are SGHVS and FQNEAQ. The V end lost 3 bases, the J end lost 4 bases, and 14 bases lay between the germline ends. The CDR3 length is 15 residues. CDR3 nucleotide sequence: TGTGCCAGCAGCTTTAGTTCCACAGGTGCAGATACGCAGTATTTT. Its translation is CASSFSSTGADTQYF.

This chain uses TRBV28 with TRBJ2-3, with D tentatively TRBD1 (6 bases). CDR3 length equals 15 residues. Trimming took 7 bases from V and 0 from J, leaving 14 bases between them. CDR1 and CDR2 (germline): MDHEN, SYDVKM. For the CDR3, the DNA is TGTGCCAGCACCCTCCCAGGGGCTAGCACAGATACGCAGTATTTT. Translation gives CASTLPGASTDTQYF.